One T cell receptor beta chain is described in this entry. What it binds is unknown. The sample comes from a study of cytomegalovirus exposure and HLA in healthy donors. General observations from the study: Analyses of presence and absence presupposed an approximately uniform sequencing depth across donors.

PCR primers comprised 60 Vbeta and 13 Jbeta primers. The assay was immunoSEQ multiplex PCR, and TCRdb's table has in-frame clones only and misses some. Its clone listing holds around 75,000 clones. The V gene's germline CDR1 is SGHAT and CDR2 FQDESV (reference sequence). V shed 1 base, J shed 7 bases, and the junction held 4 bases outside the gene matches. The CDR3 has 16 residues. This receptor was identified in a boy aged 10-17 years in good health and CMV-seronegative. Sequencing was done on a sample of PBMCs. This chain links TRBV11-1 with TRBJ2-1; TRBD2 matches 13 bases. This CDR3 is CASSLGVLAGGNEQFF. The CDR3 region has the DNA TGTGCCAGCAGCTTAGGAGTACTAGCGGGGGGGAATGAGCAGTTCTTC.